This T cell receptor beta chain was identified during a study of T cells in Graves' hyperthyroidism and ophthalmopathy. Germline loops: CDR1 DFQATT, CDR2 SNEGSKA (reference sequence). V was shortened by 2 bases and J by 7 bases, with 12 bases between the two germline ends. This CDR3 has 13 residues. When ophthalmopathy did not progress within 18 months, Graves' hyperthyroidism was considered stable. This clonotype was seen at least ten times. Amplified TCR beta CDR3 regions derived from RNA transcripts. The HTBI primer set served for first-round RT-PCR of the TCR CDR3. Each CDR3 protein gets one entry after TCRdb re-called the multiplex PCR reads with MiXCR. The sample lists fewer than 550,000 distinct CDR3 sequences, 15% to 18% occurring once.

The source is a woman aged 18-29 years with Graves' hyperthyroidism. Sequenced input: blood. This chain uses TRBV20-1 with TRBJ1-5, with D possibly TRBD1 on 6 matching bases. CDR3 region: CSARPAGAQPQHF. CDR3 bases: TGCAGTGCTAGACCCGCGGGGGCGCAGCCCCAGCATTTT.